These 25 T cell receptor beta chains share one sample of origin, sequenced in a study of cytomegalovirus exposure and HLA in healthy donors. The primer mix had 60 Vbeta and 13 Jbeta primers. This table comes from immunoSEQ multiplex PCR, and its TCRdb copy is limited to in-frame clones, with some not included. The sample has approximately 130,000 clones, more than 80% seen once. Material: PBMCs. The source of these receptors is a woman between 25 and 40 years old in good health and CMV-seropositive.

This clone was recorded only once. The V call is TRBV7-2, the J call TRBJ2-5; 8 bases align to TRBD2. Trimming took 1 base from V and 5 from J; bases not matched to a gene: 9. The CDR3 is 16 amino acids. Germline V gene data show CDR1 as SGHTA and CDR2 as FQGNSA. This CDR3 is CASSLGGWSGSETQYF. CDR3 DNA sequence: TGTGCCAGCAGCTTAGGGGGGTGGAGCGGGAGTGAGACCCAGTACTTC.

This clone has more than one count but fewer than ten. The chain uses TRBV29-1 and TRBJ2-7; a possible D gene is TRBD1 (6 bases). CDR1 and CDR2 (germline): SQVTM, ANQGSEA. The V end lost 5 bases, the J end lost 1 base, and 12 bases lay between the germline ends. The CDR3 is made up of 13 amino acids. CDR3 nucleotides: TGCAGCGTTTCCCGGGACAATTCCTACGAGCAGTACTTC. Translation: CSVSRDNSYEQYF.

This chain joins TRBV28 and TRBJ2-3; D not resolved. Trimming removed 3 bases at V and 2 bases at J, with 9 bases between. There are 14 residues in the CDR3. Germline CDR1 reads MDHEN; CDR2 reads SYDVKM. In nucleotides, the CDR3 is TGTGCCAGCAGTTTGTCCTTTTCCACAGATACGCAGTATTTT. This sequence encodes CASSLSFSTDTQYF.

V gene TRBV4-1 combines with J gene TRBJ2-1, with 7 bases fitting TRBD1. The CDR3 is 11 amino acids. CDR1 MGHRA and CDR2 YSYEKL come from the germline V gene. Trimming took 3 bases from V and 13 from J; bases not matched to a gene: 3. The CDR3 is CASSQGTAQFF. CDR3 nucleotide sequence: TGCGCCAGCAGCCAGGGGACAGCTCAGTTCTTC.

This chain links TRBV2 with TRBJ2-1; D might be TRBD1 (6 bases). CDR1 is SNHLY, CDR2 FYNNEI, per germline. CDR3 size: 13 residues. With 6 bases removed from V and 8 bases from J, the gap between germline ends came to 14 bases. CDR3 region: CASSDRTSDEQFF. DNA of the CDR3: TGTGCCAGCAGCGACAGGACGTCTGATGAGCAGTTCTTC.

V gene TRBV9 combines with J gene TRBJ1-2; a weak D match, TRBD1 (5 bases). Trimming removed 7 bases from V and 2 bases from J, with 9 bases in between. Germline values: CDR1 SGDLS, CDR2 YYNGEE. This CDR3 has 12 residues. CDR3 residues: CASVGVNYGYTF. The CDR3, as DNA: TGTGCCAGCGTAGGGGTGAACTATGGCTACACCTTC.

V and J are TRBV9 and TRBJ1-2; no clear D. The CDR3 is 14 residues long. Germline CDR1 SGDLS, CDR2 YYNGEE. Trimming removed 3 bases from V and 6 bases from J, with 15 bases in between. CDR3 in DNA: TGTGCCAGCAGCGAAGGGAGGGTGAGGGATGGCTACACCTTC. Protein sequence: CASSEGRVRDGYTF.

V and J are TRBV7-3 and TRBJ2-3; 12 bases agree with TRBD2. The germline V gene has CDR1 SGHTA and CDR2 FQGTGA. The CDR3 extends over 15 amino acids. The J segment lost 4 bases and the V segment lost 4 bases, leaving 3 bases of the junction unmatched. As DNA, the CDR3 is TGTGCCAGCAGCTCGACTAGCGGGAGTGCAGATACGCAGTATTTT. Protein product: CASSSTSGSADTQYF.

Written as DNA, the CDR3 is TGTGCCAGCGAACTAGCGGGGGGGCAGAACACCGGGGAGCTGTTTTTT. It yields the protein CASELAGGQNTGELFF. The chain uses TRBV6-6 and TRBJ2-2; 13 bases align to TRBD2. CDR1 and CDR2 from the germline V gene are MNHNY and SVGAGI (reference sequence). The CDR3 extends over 16 amino acids. Unmatched junction bases numbered 4, after V lost 8 bases and J lost 1 base.

The rearrangement uses TRBV19 and TRBJ1-5, with D unresolved. CDR1 is LNHDA, CDR2 SQIVND, per germline (reference sequence). This CDR3 is 12 amino acids long. Trimming took 8 bases from V and 3 from J, leaving 8 bases between them. CDR3 bases: TGTGCCAGTTGTCCTTACAATCAGCCCCAGCATTTT. This gives the protein CASCPYNQPQHF.

J is TRBJ1-3 and V is TRBV25-1; TRBD1 is a possible D gene (6 bases). This CDR3 has 17 amino acids. V was cut by 1 base and J by 0 bases, with 13 bases left in between. The germline V gene has CDR1 MGHDK and CDR2 SYGVNS. CDR3 amino acids: CASSELAQGFSGNTIYF. As DNA, the CDR3 is TGTGCCAGCAGTGAATTGGCCCAGGGGTTCTCTGGAAACACCATATATTTT.

The chain has TRBV28 and TRBJ1-5, with D perhaps TRBD1 (5 bases). The germline gives CDR1 MDHEN, CDR2 SYDVKM. The V end lost 7 bases, the J end lost 2 bases, and 12 bases lay between the germline ends. CDR3 length equals 14 residues. The CDR3 nucleotides are TGTGCCAGCAAGCAGGGTGCGGGCAATCAGCCCCAGCATTTT. Translated: CASKQGAGNQPQHF.

The CDR3 sequence: CASREAGGTEAFF. The CDR3 DNA follows: TGCGCCAGCAGGGAGGCAGGGGGCACTGAAGCTTTCTTT. This sequence joins TRBV10-2 and TRBJ1-1; TRBD1 matches 7 bases. V lost 6 bases, J lost 4 bases, and 5 bases stayed unmatched. CDR3 size: 13 residues. Germline loops: CDR1 WSHSY, CDR2 SAAADI.

This clone was observed a few times. V gene TRBV6-5 combines with J gene TRBJ2-1; 9 positions agree with TRBD2. Trimming took 2 bases from V and 14 from J; bases not matched to a gene: 4. CDR3 length: 12 residues. The V gene's germline CDR1 is MNHEY and CDR2 SVGAGI. CDR3 nucleotide sequence: TGTGCCAGCAGTTACGGGAAGCGGGAGGAGTTCTTC. Residues: CASSYGKREEFF.

The V gene is TRBV28, the J gene TRBJ2-2; 7 nucleotides match TRBD2. Per germline, CDR1 MDHEN and CDR2 SYDVKM. The CDR3 has 16 residues. The V and J ends lost 2 bases and 4 bases, in that order; junction bases with no gene match: 7. CDR3: CASSLGMGGSTGELFF. CDR3 DNA: TGTGCCAGCAGTTTAGGGATGGGGGGGAGCACCGGGGAGCTGTTTTTT.

This chain joins TRBV7-8 and TRBJ2-1, with 11 bases that match TRBD2. With V trimmed by 1 base and J by 7 bases, 6 bases remained unmatched. The CDR3 extends over 16 amino acids. Per germline, CDR1 SGHVS and CDR2 FQNEAQ. The CDR3 DNA reads TGTGCCAGCAGCTTAGGGTATAGCGGGGGGGCGAATGAGCAGTTCTTC. This encodes CASSLGYSGGANEQFF.

The rearrangement links TRBV6-5 to TRBJ2-7, with a tentative D call TRBD1 (8 bases). Germline CDR1 and CDR2: MNHEY and SVGAGI. With 0 bases removed from V and 6 bases from J, the gap between germline ends came to 18 bases. CDR3 length: 16 residues. CDR3 amino acids: CASSYSLLTGGGEQYF. The CDR3 coding sequence is TGTGCCAGCAGTTACTCCCTTTTAACAGGGGGGGGCGAGCAGTACTTC.

The chain carries TRBV27 and TRBJ1-2; D ambiguous. CDR1 is MNHEY, CDR2 SMNVEV, per germline (reference sequence). V was clipped by 3 bases and J by 0 bases, with 5 bases between them. The CDR3 is 13 amino acids. This CDR3 is CASSLLANYGYTF. In nucleotides, the CDR3 is TGTGCCAGCAGTTTGCTAGCTAACTATGGCTACACCTTC.

The chain couples TRBV28 to TRBJ1-2; D call uncertain. V was shortened by 0 bases and J by 3 bases, with 8 bases between the two germline ends. Per the germline V gene, CDR1 is MDHEN and CDR2 is SYDVKM. The CDR3 spans 14 residues. The CDR3 coding sequence is TGTGCCAGCAGTTTATGGCCCGGGGACTATGGCTACACCTTC. It encodes CASSLWPGDYGYTF.

This clone was seen only once. J is TRBJ1-5 and V is TRBV2, with TRBD1 identical over 12 bases. Germline V gives CDR1 SNHLY, CDR2 FYNNEI. The CDR3 has 15 residues. Unmatched junction bases numbered 5, after V lost 4 bases and J lost 7 bases. For the CDR3, the DNA is TGTGCCAGCAGTGGGGGACAGGGGGCGCAACAGCCCCAGCATTTT. It yields the protein CASSGGQGAQQPQHF.

V and J are TRBV6-1 and TRBJ2-7; the match to TRBD2 covers 10 bases. V shed 11 bases, J shed 4 bases, and the junction held 11 bases outside the gene matches. The germline V gene encodes CDR1 MNHNS and CDR2 SASEGT. The CDR3 is made up of 14 amino acids. CDR3 loop: CAGRTSGPSYEQYF. The CDR3 DNA follows: TGTGCCGGCCGGACTAGCGGCCCTTCGTACGAGCAGTACTTC.

This chain joins TRBV19 and TRBJ1-1, with D hard to call. Deletions cut 5 bases from V and 1 base from J, with 14 bases between. The germline CDR1 and CDR2 sequences are LNHDA and SQIVND (reference sequence). The CDR3 extends over 15 amino acids. The CDR3 sequence is CASSSHAEGNTEAFF. For the CDR3, the DNA is TGTGCCAGTAGTTCTCACGCGGAGGGGAACACTGAAGCTTTCTTT.

This clone occurred once. The chain carries TRBV6-5 and TRBJ1-2, with 9 bases lining up with TRBD1. The CDR3 totals 14 residues. Germline V CDR1 and CDR2: MNHEY, SVGAGI. The V and J ends lost 5 bases and 7 bases, in that order; junction bases with no gene match: 8. CDR3 sequence (DNA): TGTGCCAGCAGTCGACAGGGGGGAGGGGGTGGCTACACCTTC. This encodes CASSRQGGGGGYTF.

The chain carries TRBV4-1 and TRBJ2-7; 8 bases agree with TRBD1. The CDR3 extends over 16 amino acids. Germline V gene lookup returns CDR1 MGHRA and CDR2 YSYEKL. With V trimmed by 6 bases and J by 1 base, 11 bases remained unmatched. The CDR3 loop reads CASSGAVTGGSYEQYF. The CDR3 DNA reads as TGCGCCAGCAGTGGAGCGGTAACAGGGGGTTCCTACGAGCAGTACTTC.

This clone was seen just once. The chain has TRBV28 and TRBJ2-1; 7 bases map to TRBD2. Unmatched junction bases numbered 21, after V lost 6 bases and J lost 7 bases. The germline V gene encodes CDR1 MDHEN and CDR2 SYDVKM. This CDR3 region has 18 residues. The CDR3 reads CASSPPSGATPPGNEQFF. The CDR3 DNA is TGTGCCAGCAGCCCCCCCAGCGGGGCTACGCCCCCTGGAAATGAGCAGTTCTTC.